This T cell receptor beta chain comes out of a study of T-cell reconstitution after alpha-beta-depleted transplantation in children. Study-level findings and limits: After one year, T-cell counts and TCRbeta diversity mostly came from new T cells.

During its preparation, the TCRbeta library received unique molecular identifiers. From the PCR reads, TCRdb called clonotypes with MiXCR, one entry per CDR3 protein. The sample has 670,000 or so distinct CDR3 sequences; about an eighth are singletons. As for this clonotype: What it recognizes is unknown. Just one base apart from a much larger clone, this may be a read error.

The CDR3 runs 12 residues. V shed 6 bases and J shed 9 bases, with 15 bases lying between them. Germline V gene lookup returns CDR1 DFQATT and CDR2 SNEGSKA (reference sequence). This material consisted of PBMCs, taken before TCRalphabeta/CD19-depleted stem cell transplant. V and J are TRBV20-1 and TRBJ2-1; perhaps D is TRBD1 or TRBD2 (5 bases each). This clonotype was sampled from a girl aged 2 to 10 with congenital amegakaryocytic thrombocytopenia, due to receive a stem cell transplant. This chain's CDR3 is CSALWGNCEQFF. In DNA form, the CDR3 reads TGCAGTGCCCTTTGGGGGAACTGTGAGCAGTTCTTC.